This T cell receptor beta chain was retrieved from a study of T cell responses to AZD1222 COVID-19 vaccine. Overall study findings and caveats: Spike regions recognized by vaccine-associated CD4 TCRs spanned the protein, led by 160-218 and 743-854. Spike-specific TCR breadth and depth both grew after two AZD1222 doses. The donor group comprised mostly white British people and more females; the analysis possibly underestimated clonal diversity.

The data were produced by immunoSEQ multiplex PCR, yet TCRdb's version contains in-frame clones alone and is incomplete. This sample has fewer than 200,000 clones, with roughly nine tenths found just once. The ends lost 1 base at V and 9 bases at J; junction bases unmatched: 14. Germline lookup yields CDR1 SGHRS and CDR2 YFSETQ. The CDR3 length is 16 residues. To note about this clone: Its specificity is unknown.

The sequence was obtained from an adult in good health. This chain links TRBV5-1 with TRBJ1-2, with TRBD1 matching 8 bases. Sequences were derived from peripheral blood, sampled on day 0 of AZD1222 vaccination. The CDR3 DNA reads TGCGCCAGCAGCTTGAGAACAGGGGGTTTTTCCGATCGCTACACCTTC. Translating it yields CASSLRTGGFSDRYTF.